Sequencing of this TCR beta chain was carried out in a study of T cell repertoires in ileal Crohn's disease. Sequencing used immunoSEQ multiplex PCR; TCRdb keeps in-frame clones, though not all of them. The sample holds approximately 13,000 clones, about 73% seen once. The CDR3 is made up of 14 amino acids. The germline V gene has CDR1 SEHNR and CDR2 FQNEAQ (reference sequence). The ends lost 6 bases at V and 1 base at J; junction bases unmatched: 4. Sequenced material: ileal tissue. The sequence was obtained from an adult with Crohn's disease. The chain uses TRBV7-9 and TRBJ2-5; 8 bases are shared with TRBD1. CDR3 in DNA: TGTGCCAGCAGTCGAGGACAGGGCCAAGAGACCCAGTACTTC. Amino acids: CASSRGQGQETQYF.